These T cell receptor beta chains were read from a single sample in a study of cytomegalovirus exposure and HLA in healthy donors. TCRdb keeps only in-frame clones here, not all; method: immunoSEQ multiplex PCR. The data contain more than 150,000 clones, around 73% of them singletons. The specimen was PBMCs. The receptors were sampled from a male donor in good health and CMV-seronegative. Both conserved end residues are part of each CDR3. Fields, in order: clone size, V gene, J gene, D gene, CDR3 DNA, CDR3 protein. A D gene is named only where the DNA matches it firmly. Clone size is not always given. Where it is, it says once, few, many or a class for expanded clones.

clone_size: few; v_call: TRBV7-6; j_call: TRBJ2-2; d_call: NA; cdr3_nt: TGTGCCAGCAGCTTAAAAGTCCTAAACACCGGGGAGCTGTTTTTT; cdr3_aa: CASSLKVLNTGELFF
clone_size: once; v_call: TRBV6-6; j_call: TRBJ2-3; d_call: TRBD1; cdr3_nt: TGTGCCAGCATCAGCAGGACAGGGACACGAGATACGCAGTATTTT; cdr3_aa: CASISRTGTRDTQYF
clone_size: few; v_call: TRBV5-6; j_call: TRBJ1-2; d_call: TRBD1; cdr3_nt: TGTGCCAGCAGCTTGGCAGGGGGTGGCTACACCTTC; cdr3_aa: CASSLAGGGYTF
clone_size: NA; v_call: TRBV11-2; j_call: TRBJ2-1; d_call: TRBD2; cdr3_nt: TGTGCCAGCAGCTCGCTTAGCGGGCGAAATGAGCAGTTCTTC; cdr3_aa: CASSSLSGRNEQFF
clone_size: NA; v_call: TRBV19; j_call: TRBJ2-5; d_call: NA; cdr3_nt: TGTGCCAGTAGTATACAGGGGCCTGGAGAGACCCAGTACTTC; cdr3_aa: CASSIQGPGETQYF
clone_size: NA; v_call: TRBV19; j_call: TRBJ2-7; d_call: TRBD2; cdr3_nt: TGTGCCAGTAGTCCCTGGGGGGGCTACGAGCAGTACTTC; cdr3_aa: CASSPWGGYEQYF
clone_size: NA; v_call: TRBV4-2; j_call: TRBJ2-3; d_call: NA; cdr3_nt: TGTGCCAGCAGCCAAGGAGCCCCCGATACGCAGTATTTT; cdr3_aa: CASSQGAPDTQYF
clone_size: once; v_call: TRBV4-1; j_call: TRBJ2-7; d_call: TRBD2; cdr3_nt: TGCGCCAGCAGCCTTCAGCGGGAGAGACGGGAGCAGTACTTC; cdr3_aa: CASSLQRERREQYF
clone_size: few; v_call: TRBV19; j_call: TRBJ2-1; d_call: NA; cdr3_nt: TGTGCCAGTAGTATGACCAGCGGAAATTACAATGAGCAGTTCTTC; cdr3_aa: CASSMTSGNYNEQFF
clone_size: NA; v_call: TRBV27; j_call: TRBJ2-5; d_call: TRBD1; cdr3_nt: TGTGCCAGCAGTTTAAAGGCAGGGGGCGCTGAGCAAGAGACCCAGTACTTC; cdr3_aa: CASSLKAGGAEQETQYF
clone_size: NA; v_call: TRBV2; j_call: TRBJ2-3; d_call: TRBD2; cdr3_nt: TGTGCCAGCAGCCTTAGCGGGGATGTCGGAGATACGCAGTATTTT; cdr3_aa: CASSLSGDVGDTQYF
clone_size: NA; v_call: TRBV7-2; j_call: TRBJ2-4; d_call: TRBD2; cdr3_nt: TGTGCCAGCAGCTTAGGTTTACGGGGAGGGAAAAACATTCAGTACTTC; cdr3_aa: CASSLGLRGGKNIQYF
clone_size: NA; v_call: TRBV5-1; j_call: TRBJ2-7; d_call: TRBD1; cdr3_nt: TGCGCCAGCAGCTTGGAGGGGACAGGGGTGAGAGAGCAGTACTTC; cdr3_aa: CASSLEGTGVREQYF
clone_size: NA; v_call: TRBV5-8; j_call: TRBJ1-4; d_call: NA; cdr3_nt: TGTGCCAGCAGCTCGAGAGGGTCTGCAACTAATGAAAAACTGTTTTTT; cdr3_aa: CASSSRGSATNEKLFF
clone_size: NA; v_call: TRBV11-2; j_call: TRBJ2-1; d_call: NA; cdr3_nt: TGTGCCAGCAGCTTCCCGGGAGAAGTGGTTGAGCAGTTCTTC; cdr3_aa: CASSFPGEVVEQFF
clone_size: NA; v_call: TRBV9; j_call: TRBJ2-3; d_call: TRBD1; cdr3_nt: TGTGCCAGCAGCGTAGTCGGGACAGGGGGCCCAGATACGCAGTATTTT; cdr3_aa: CASSVVGTGGPDTQYF
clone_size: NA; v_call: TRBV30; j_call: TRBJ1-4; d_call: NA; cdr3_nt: TGTGCCTGGAACAGGGTTAATGAAAAACTGTTTTTT; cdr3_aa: CAWNRVNEKLFF
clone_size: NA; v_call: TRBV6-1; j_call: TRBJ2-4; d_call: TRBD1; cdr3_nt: TGTGCCAGCATGGGACAGCTAGCCAAAAACATTCAGTACTTC; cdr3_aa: CASMGQLAKNIQYF
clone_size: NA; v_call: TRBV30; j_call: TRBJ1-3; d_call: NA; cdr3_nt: TGTGCCTGGAGTACTCTGGTCGGGGCTGGAAACACCATATATTTT; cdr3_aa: CAWSTLVGAGNTIYF
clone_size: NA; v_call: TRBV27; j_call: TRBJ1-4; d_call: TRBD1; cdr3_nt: TGTGCCAGCAGTGACATGACAGGGGGGAATGAAAAACTGTTTTTT; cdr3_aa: CASSDMTGGNEKLFF
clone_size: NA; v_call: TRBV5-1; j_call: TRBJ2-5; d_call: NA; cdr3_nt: TGCGCCAGCAAAGCGGGCCCCCAAGAGACCCAGTACTTC; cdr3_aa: CASKAGPQETQYF
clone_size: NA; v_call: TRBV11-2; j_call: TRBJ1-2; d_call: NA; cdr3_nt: TGTGCCAGCAGCTTAGCAGGAGGGTATGGCTACACCTTC; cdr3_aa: CASSLAGGYGYTF
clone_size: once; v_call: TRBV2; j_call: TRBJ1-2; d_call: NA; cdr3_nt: TGTGCCAGCAGTGAAGGTTCGGGCTATGGCTACACCTTC; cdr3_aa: CASSEGSGYGYTF
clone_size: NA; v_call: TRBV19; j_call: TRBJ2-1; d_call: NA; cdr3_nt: TGTGCCAGTGTTAGGAGTAATGAGCAGTTCTTC; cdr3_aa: CASVRSNEQFF